This is a list of T cell receptor beta chains from one sample in a study of T cells in Graves' hyperthyroidism and ophthalmopathy. MiXCR, run by TCRdb on the multiplex PCR reads, gives a single entry per CDR3 protein. The repertoire holds hundreds of thousands of distinct CDR3 sequences, approximately 15% seen once, with roughly 10% in the top ten. The sample taken for sequencing was blood. The origin of the receptors is a woman aged 18-29 years with Graves' hyperthyroidism. The CDR3 runs from the conserved cysteine through the conserved F or W. Each record gives: J gene, V gene, CDR3 protein.

TRBJ2-3 | TRBV20-1 | CSATIGEDTQYF
TRBJ1-2 | TRBV6-1 | CATKDGGTYGYTF
TRBJ2-7 | TRBV20-1 | CSARHNEQYF
TRBJ2-7 | TRBV30 | CAWTESINFRYEQYF
TRBJ1-5 | TRBV20-1 | CSARGTGRQPQHF
TRBJ2-6 | TRBV14 | CASRRAPGGANVLTF
TRBJ2-5 | TRBV18 | CASSPRLRQGETQYF
TRBJ1-1 | TRBV28 | CASTGTQSMNTEAFF
TRBJ2-1 | TRBV28 | CASNERVNEQFF
TRBJ2-1 | TRBV5-1 | CASSTGTSGPNEQFF
TRBJ1-1 | TRBV7-6 | CASGAGVTAEAFF
TRBJ2-7 | TRBV4-3 | CASSQDPSTSYEQYF
TRBJ2-7 | TRBV7-9 | CASSLLRAISYEQYF
TRBJ2-7 | TRBV5-4 | CAGSLWTSGSGEQYF
TRBJ2-1 | TRBV27 | CASKFRRQEGNEQFF
TRBJ2-3 | TRBV11-3 | CASSFQEREETDTQYF
TRBJ2-1 | TRBV2 | CASCLGLRNEQFF
TRBJ2-3 | TRBV7-9 | CASFQVTDTQYF
TRBJ1-1 | TRBV6-5 | CASSYEQTEAFF
TRBJ1-5 | TRBV3-1 | CASSRDRGQSQPQHF
TRBJ1-5 | TRBV6-1 | CASSLTLDRLYKLSQPQHF
TRBJ1-5 | TRBV6-5 | CASSYLGQGPQHF
TRBJ2-7 | TRBV20-1 | CSARADLYEQYF
TRBJ1-1 | TRBV7-2 | CASSLGSQGTNTEAFF
TRBJ2-7 | TRBV10-3 | CAIRSDTSAGPYEQYF
TRBJ2-1 | TRBV5-5 | CASSLPTSGIHEQFF
TRBJ2-1 | TRBV5-1 | CASSLLDSYNEQFF
TRBJ2-3 | TRBV20-1 | CSARDVIRGTDTQYF
TRBJ1-5 | TRBV9 | CASSVDGHLDQPQHF
TRBJ1-2 | TRBV24-1 | CATSDSPEAGYTF
TRBJ2-5 | TRBV11-2 | CASSPHPGTAWGETQYF
TRBJ2-1 | TRBV9 | CASSDQASGYNEQFF
TRBJ1-1 | TRBV6-1 | CASSEWGGDTEAFF
TRBJ2-7 | TRBV9 | CASSVLLESYEQYF